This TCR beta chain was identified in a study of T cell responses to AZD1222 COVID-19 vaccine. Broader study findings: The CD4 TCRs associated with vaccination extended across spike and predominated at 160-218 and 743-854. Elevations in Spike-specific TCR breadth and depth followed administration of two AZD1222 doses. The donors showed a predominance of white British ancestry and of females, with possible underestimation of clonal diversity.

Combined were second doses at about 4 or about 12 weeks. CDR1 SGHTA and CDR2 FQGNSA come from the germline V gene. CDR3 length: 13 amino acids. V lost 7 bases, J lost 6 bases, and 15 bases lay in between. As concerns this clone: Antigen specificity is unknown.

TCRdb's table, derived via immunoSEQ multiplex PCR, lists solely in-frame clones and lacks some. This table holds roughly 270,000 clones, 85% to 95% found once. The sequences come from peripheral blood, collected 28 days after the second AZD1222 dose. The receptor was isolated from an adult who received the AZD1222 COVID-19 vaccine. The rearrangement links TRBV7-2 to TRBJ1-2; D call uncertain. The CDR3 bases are TGTGCCAGCACTCCACCGGGCTTAGATGGCTACACCTTC. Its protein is CASTPPGLDGYTF.